A single sample gave rise to the 2 T cell receptor beta chains below, sequenced in a study of vaccination and CD4 T cells after COVID-19. These TCRs' antigens remain unknown. As to treatment: roughly ten-day PBMC culture with coronavirus spike peptide pools or control peptides (ViraFEST assay). One should note that the unexposed donor's CD4+ T cells were collected before the COVID-19 pandemic (2011-2018). Once obtained from cultured CD4+ T cells, the DNA was sequenced using the Oncomine TCR Beta short-read assay. One entry per CDR3 protein results from TCRdb running MiXCR on the PCR reads. In the table there are approximately 8,000 distinct CDR3 sequences, 36% of which are singletons. The specimen was CD4+ T cells from blood, cultured in vitro. These receptor sequences come from a human donor in good health.

There are a few counts of this clonotype. The V call is TRBV11-2, the J call TRBJ1-5, with D perhaps matching TRBD1 (5 bases). V lost 2 bases to trimming and J lost 5 bases, with 7 bases between them. The CDR3 runs to 13 residues. CDR1 is SGHAT, CDR2 FQNNGV, per germline. The chain's CDR3 is CASSLMGDQPQHF. CDR3 sequence (DNA): TGTGCCAGCAGCTTAATGGGGGATCAGCCCCAGCATTTT.

This clonotype was seen only a few times. V is TRBV20-1 and J is TRBJ1-2; the D gene is possibly TRBD1 (5 bases). This CDR3 has 13 amino acids. The V gene's germline CDR1 is DFQATT and CDR2 SNEGSKA (reference sequence). V was pared by 0 bases and J by 6 bases, with 11 bases between. Here the CDR3 reads CSAREPAGHGYTF. The CDR3 region has the DNA TGCAGTGCTAGAGAACCGGCGGGGCATGGCTACACCTTC.